The 4 T cell receptor beta chains below come from one sample, sequenced in a study of blood T cell repertoires in COVID-19. Only in-frame clones appear in the TCRdb table, and some are missing; sequencing was by immunoSEQ multiplex PCR. Of hundreds of thousands of clones in the sample, 70% to 90% were seen once. The sample consisted of PBMCs or T cells enriched from blood (not recorded which). Receptors were obtained from a woman aged 18 to 35 with acute COVID-19.

J is TRBJ1-2 and V is TRBV7-8; 9 bases align to TRBD1. The CDR3 loop spans 16 amino acids. Germline lookup yields CDR1 SGHVS and CDR2 FQNEAQ. J lost 1 base, V lost 0 bases, and 3 bases had no gene match. Here the CDR3 DNA reads TGTGCCAGCAGCTTAGCGGACAGGGGAGTTAACTATGGCTACACCTTC. Residues: CASSLADRGVNYGYTF.

The rearrangement uses TRBV15 and TRBJ2-5; a weak D match, TRBD2 (6 bases). Trimming removed 0 bases from V and 1 base from J, with 12 bases in between. Looked up from germline, CDR1 is LNHNV and CDR2 is YYDKDF (reference sequence). The CDR3 loop spans 16 amino acids. CDR3 coding DNA: TGTGCCACCAGCAGAGAGAACCGGGAGCCCCAAGAGACCCAGTACTTC. This encodes CATSRENREPQETQYF.

CDR3 coding DNA: TGTGCCAGCAGTTGGGTAGCGGGAGGTAGTGATGAGCAGTTCTTC. Its protein is CASSWVAGGSDEQFF. V and J are TRBV27 and TRBJ2-1; 10 bases line up with TRBD2. Germline CDR1 reads MNHEY; CDR2 reads SMNVEV (reference sequence). This CDR3 contains 15 residues. Trimming removed 4 bases from V and 8 bases from J; junction bases left unmatched: 8.

The gene calls are TRBV5-1 and TRBJ2-1; 12 bases match TRBD2. The CDR3 has 17 amino acids. CDR1 SGHRS and CDR2 YFSETQ come from the germline V gene. Trimming at V came to 3 bases and at J to 6 bases, leaving 10 bases not matched to a gene. The CDR3 spells CASSSVTSGGRGNEQFF. The CDR3 DNA is TGCGCCAGCAGCTCCGTGACTAGCGGGGGCCGGGGCAATGAGCAGTTCTTC.